Included here is one TCR beta chain sequence, with context. The antigen remains undetermined. Researchers ran the PCR with 60 Vbeta and 13 Jbeta primers. Libraries were prepared by immunoSEQ multiplex PCR; TCRdb keeps only in-frame clonotypes and omits some of them. The sample records about 180,000 clones, around 81% being singletons. These data originate in a study of cytomegalovirus exposure and HLA in healthy donors. Background on the study: An earlier analysis found around 100 million unique TCR beta sequences from about 179 million T cells. Findings and limits, study-wide: For most TCR sequences rarity was the rule, although some public TCRs occurred in many donors.

Germline V gives CDR1 LGHNA, CDR2 YSLEER. The V gene end was trimmed by 4 bases and the J gene end by 2 bases; junction bases not matched to a gene: 2. CDR3 length: 16 amino acids. The V call is TRBV4-3, the J call TRBJ2-3; 14 positions agree with TRBD2. The receptor was isolated from a woman aged 18-29 years in good health and CMV-seropositive. The source material was PBMCs. CDR3 DNA sequence: TGCGCCAGCAGCCCGGGACTAGCGGGGGACACAGATACGCAGTATTTT. Amino acids: CASSPGLAGDTDTQYF.